This T cell receptor (beta chain) was obtained from a study of shared clonotypes between healthy human individuals. Study-wide points: Rarefaction exposed incomplete sorted-subset sequencing despite large depth.

Repertoires were generated with immunoSEQ multiplex PCR, while TCRdb's copy carries only in-frame clones and drops some. This table holds roughly 2,300,000 clones, around 93% found once. Concerning this clone: No antigen is known for it.

V lost 2 bases and J lost 6, with 11 bases in between. CDR1 SGHAT and CDR2 FQNNGV come from the germline V gene. CDR3 size: 13 residues. CD45RA-negative memory and CD45RA+ naive subsets were split from the CD4+ cells. Sequenced input: naive CD4+ T cells from PBMCs. Subset here: CD45RA+ positively selected. This clonotype originated in a young man in good health. Some clones in this sample may be carry-over from other donors' samples. The V and J genes are TRBV11-2 and TRBJ2-7; D is perhaps TRBD1 (5 bases). CDR3 residues: CASSLMRQGEQYF. The CDR3 DNA reads as TGTGCCAGCAGCTTAATGCGTCAGGGCGAGCAGTACTTC.